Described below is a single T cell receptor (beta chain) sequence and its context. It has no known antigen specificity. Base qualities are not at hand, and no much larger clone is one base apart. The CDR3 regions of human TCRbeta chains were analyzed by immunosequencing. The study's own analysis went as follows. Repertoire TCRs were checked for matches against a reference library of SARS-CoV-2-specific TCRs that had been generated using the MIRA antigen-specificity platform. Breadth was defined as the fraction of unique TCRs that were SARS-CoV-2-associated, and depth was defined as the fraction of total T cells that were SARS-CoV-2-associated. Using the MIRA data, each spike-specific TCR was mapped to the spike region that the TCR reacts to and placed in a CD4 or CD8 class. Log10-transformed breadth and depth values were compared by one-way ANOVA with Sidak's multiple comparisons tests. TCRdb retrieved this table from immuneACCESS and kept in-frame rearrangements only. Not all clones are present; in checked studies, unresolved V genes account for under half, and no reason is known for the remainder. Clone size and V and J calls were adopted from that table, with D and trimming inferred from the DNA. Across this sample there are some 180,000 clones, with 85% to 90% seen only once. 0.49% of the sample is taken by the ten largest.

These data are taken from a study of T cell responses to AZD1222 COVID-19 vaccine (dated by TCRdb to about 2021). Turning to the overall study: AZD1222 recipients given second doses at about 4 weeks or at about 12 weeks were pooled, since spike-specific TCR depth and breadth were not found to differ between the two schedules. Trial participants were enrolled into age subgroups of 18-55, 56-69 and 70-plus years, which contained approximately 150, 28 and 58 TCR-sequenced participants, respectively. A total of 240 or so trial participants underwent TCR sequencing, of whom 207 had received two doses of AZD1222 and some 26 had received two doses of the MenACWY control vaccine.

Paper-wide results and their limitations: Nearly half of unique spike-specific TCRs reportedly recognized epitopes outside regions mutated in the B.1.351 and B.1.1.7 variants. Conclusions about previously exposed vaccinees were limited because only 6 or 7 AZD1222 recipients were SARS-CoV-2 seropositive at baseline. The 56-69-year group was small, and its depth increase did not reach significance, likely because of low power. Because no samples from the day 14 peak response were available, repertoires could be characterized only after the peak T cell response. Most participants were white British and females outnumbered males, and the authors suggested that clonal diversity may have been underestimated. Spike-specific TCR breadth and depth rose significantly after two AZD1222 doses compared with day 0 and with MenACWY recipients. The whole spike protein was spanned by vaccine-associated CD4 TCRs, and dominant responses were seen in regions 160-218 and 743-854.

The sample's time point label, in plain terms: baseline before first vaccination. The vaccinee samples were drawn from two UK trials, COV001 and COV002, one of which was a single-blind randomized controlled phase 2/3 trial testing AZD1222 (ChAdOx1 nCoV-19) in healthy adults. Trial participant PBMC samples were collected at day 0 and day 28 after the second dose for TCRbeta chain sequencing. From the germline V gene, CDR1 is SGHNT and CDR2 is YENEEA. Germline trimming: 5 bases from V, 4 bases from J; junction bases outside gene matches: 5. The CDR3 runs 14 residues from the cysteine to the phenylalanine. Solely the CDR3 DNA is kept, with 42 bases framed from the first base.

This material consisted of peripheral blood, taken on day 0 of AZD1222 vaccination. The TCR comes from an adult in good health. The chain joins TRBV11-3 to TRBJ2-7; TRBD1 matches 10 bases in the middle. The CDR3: CASSRTGGTYEQYF. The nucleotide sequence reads TGTGCCAGCAGCCGGACAGGGGGTACATACGAGCAGTACTTC.